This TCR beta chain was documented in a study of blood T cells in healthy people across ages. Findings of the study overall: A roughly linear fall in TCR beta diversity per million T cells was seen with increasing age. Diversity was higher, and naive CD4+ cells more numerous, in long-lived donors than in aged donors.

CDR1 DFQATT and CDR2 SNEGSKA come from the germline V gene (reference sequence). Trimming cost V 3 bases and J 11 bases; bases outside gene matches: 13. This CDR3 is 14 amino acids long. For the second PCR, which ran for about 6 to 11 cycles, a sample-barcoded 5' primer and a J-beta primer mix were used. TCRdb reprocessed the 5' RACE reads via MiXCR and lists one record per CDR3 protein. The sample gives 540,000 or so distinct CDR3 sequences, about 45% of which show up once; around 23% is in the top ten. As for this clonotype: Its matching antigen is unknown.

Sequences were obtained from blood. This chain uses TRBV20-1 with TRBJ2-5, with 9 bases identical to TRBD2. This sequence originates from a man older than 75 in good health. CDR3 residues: CSASSGRYDGEQYF. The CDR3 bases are TGCAGTGCTAGCAGCGGGAGGTACGACGGGGAGCAGTACTTC.